The next 32 T cell receptor beta chains were all read from a single sample in a study of vaccination and CD4 T cells after COVID-19. At the Johns Hopkins FTIC core, DNA taken from cultured CD4+ T cells was sequenced by way of the Oncomine TCR Beta short-read assay. One entry per CDR3 protein results from TCRdb running MiXCR on the PCR reads. The sample lists some 14,000 distinct CDR3 sequences; just under 30% were seen once. These receptors' targets are unknown. Treatment: roughly nine-day PBMC culture with coronavirus spike peptide pools or control peptides (ViraFEST assay). The sequencing here drew on CD4+ T cells from blood, cultured in vitro, taken before SARS-CoV-2 vaccination. The receptors derive from a human donor who received a COVID-19 vaccine.

The chain joins TRBV10-3 to TRBJ2-1; D gene ambiguous. The V gene's germline CDR1 is ENHRY and CDR2 SYGVKD. Trimming removed 0 bases at V and 7 bases at J, with 4 bases between. The CDR3 is made up of 12 amino acids. The CDR3, as DNA: TGTGCCATCAGTGAGTCAGGGAATGAGCAGTTCTTC. Translating it yields CAISESGNEQFF.

This clonotype was recorded a few times. The chain carries TRBV2 and TRBJ2-1; 9 bases match TRBD2. Trimming removed 1 base from V and 10 bases from J; junction bases left unmatched: 8. The CDR3 has 15 amino acids. CDR1 and CDR2 from the germline V gene are SNHLY and FYNNEI. The CDR3 is CASSEGAGGFGEQFF. DNA of the CDR3: TGTGCCAGCAGTGAAGGGGCGGGGGGGTTTGGCGAGCAGTTCTTC.

V gene TRBV7-9 combines with J gene TRBJ2-3, with 7 bases lining up with TRBD2. In germline, CDR1 is SEHNR, CDR2 FQNEAQ (reference sequence). The CDR3 is 16 amino acids. The J segment lost 1 base and the V segment lost 2 bases, leaving 6 bases of the junction unmatched. The CDR3 bases are TGTGCCAGCAGCTTATTCGCGGGGGAGCGCACAGATACGCAGTATTTT. Encoded protein: CASSLFAGERTDTQYF.

This clonotype was counted a single time. V usage is TRBV19 and J usage is TRBJ1-1, with D possibly being TRBD1 (6 bases). The ends were cut back, 5 bases at V and 1 base at J, with 11 bases in the middle. The CDR3 is 14 residues long. Germline V gene sequence: CDR1 LNHDA, CDR2 SQIVND (reference sequence). The DNA of the CDR3 is TGTGCCAGTAGTCGAGGGGGTCGGAACACTGAAGCTTTCTTT. Translated: CASSRGGRNTEAFF.

A few counts support this clonotype. This chain links TRBV20-1 with TRBJ2-5, with D perhaps assigned TRBD1 or TRBD2 (5 bases each). V was cut by 5 bases and J by 7 bases, with 11 bases left in between. Germline values: CDR1 DFQATT, CDR2 SNEGSKA (reference sequence). This CDR3 is 11 amino acids long. The CDR3 loop reads CSAQRGGTQYF. CDR3 sequence (DNA): TGCAGTGCTCAGAGGGGCGGGACCCAGTACTTC.

The chain recombines TRBV30 with TRBJ1-1, with a tentative D call TRBD1 (5 bases). The CDR3 consists of 13 residues. V was pared by 1 base and J by 5 bases, with 11 bases between. Germline V gives CDR1 GTSNPN, CDR2 SVGIG (reference sequence). In DNA form, the CDR3 reads TGTGCCTGGAGTGGGGGGGTGAGGACTGAAGCTTTCTTT. Translated: CAWSGGVRTEAFF.

The chain combines TRBV6-1 with TRBJ1-5; TRBD1 might be the D (5 bases). Trimming left V 6 bases short and J 2 bases short, with 5 bases between. Germline assignment: CDR1 MNHNS and CDR2 SASEGT. This CDR3 has 12 residues. In DNA, the CDR3 is TGTGCCAGCAGAGGGGGCAATCAGCCCCAGCATTTT. Translation: CASRGGNQPQHF.

This clonotype was observed a handful of times. CDR3 loop: CATSDSGQGRRTGELFF. The CDR3 DNA follows: TGTGCCACCAGTGACAGCGGACAGGGGAGGCGCACCGGGGAGCTGTTTTTT. The chain employs TRBV24-1 and TRBJ2-2; 9 bases agree with TRBD1. Trimming cost V 4 bases and J 4 bases; bases outside gene matches: 9. The CDR3 covers 17 residues. Germline CDR1 reads KGHDR; CDR2 reads SFDVKD.

About this clonotype itself: Being one base from a much bigger clone, this may be a read error. This sequence joins TRBV20-1 and TRBJ1-5, with D maybe TRBD1 (5 bases). The CDR3 has 15 amino acids. Germline CDR1 is DFQATT and CDR2 is SNEGSKA (reference sequence). V gave up 3 bases and J gave up 6 bases, with 18 bases separating them. The CDR3 sequence: CSASSRVGVGQPQHF. As DNA, the CDR3 is TGCAGTGCTAGCTCTAGGGTAGGGGTTGGTCAGCCCCAGCATTTT.

This clonotype has more than one count but fewer than ten. The chain combines TRBV19 with TRBJ1-5; 11 bases are shared with TRBD1. Germline CDR1 is LNHDA and CDR2 is SQIVND (reference sequence). CDR3 length: 16 residues. The trim removed 7 bases at V and 4 bases at J, leaving 9 bases unmatched. CDR3 sequence: CASKGQGARSNQPQHF. CDR3 DNA: TGTGCCAGTAAAGGACAGGGGGCGCGTTCAAATCAGCCCCAGCATTTT.

A few counts support this clonotype. The chain employs TRBV2 and TRBJ2-7; no definite D call. CDR1 and CDR2 from the germline V gene are SNHLY and FYNNEI. V shed 2 bases and J shed 3 bases, with 14 bases lying between them. This CDR3 spans 15 amino acids. The CDR3 DNA sequence: TGTGCCAGCAGTGAAAGGTTCGCCAGCCGCTACGAGCAGTACTTC. Translated: CASSERFASRYEQYF.

V and J are TRBV7-9 and TRBJ1-1; TRBD1 matches at 7 bases. The J segment lost 1 base and the V segment lost 5 bases, leaving 7 bases of the junction unmatched. CDR1 is SEHNR, CDR2 FQNEAQ, per germline (reference sequence). This CDR3 comprises 15 residues. The CDR3 sequence: CASSPLRTGNTEAFF. The CDR3 nucleotides read TGTGCCAGCAGCCCTCTACGGACAGGGAACACTGAAGCTTTCTTT.

V and J are TRBV24-1 and TRBJ1-2, with 11 bases lining up with TRBD1. This CDR3 has 15 amino acids. The V segment lost 4 bases and the J segment 4 bases; nucleotides outside the gene matches: 4. Germline lookup yields CDR1 KGHDR and CDR2 SFDVKD. The CDR3 loop is CATSEAGTGGYGYTF. For the CDR3, the DNA is TGTGCCACCAGTGAGGCCGGGACAGGGGGCTATGGCTACACCTTC.

This chain uses TRBV5-4 with TRBJ1-2; 9 nucleotides line up with TRBD1. Germline values: CDR1 SGHNT, CDR2 YYREEE (reference sequence). V was pared by 0 bases and J by 8 bases, with 5 bases of the junction left unmatched. This CDR3 is built from 14 residues. CDR3 loop: CASSLDRGHVGYTF. CDR3 DNA sequence: TGTGCCAGCAGCTTGGACAGGGGGCATGTAGGCTACACCTTC.

This clonotype was recorded a few times. The chain is built from TRBV20-1 and TRBJ2-5; no reliable D call. Trimming left V 5 bases short and J 5 bases short, with 12 bases between. Germline V gives CDR1 DFQATT, CDR2 SNEGSKA (reference sequence). The CDR3 sequence is 12 residues long. The CDR3 sequence: CSAPGLGETQYF. CDR3 DNA: TGCAGTGCTCCGGGTCTCGGGGAGACCCAGTACTTC.

The sample holds a few counts of this clonotype. V usage is TRBV7-3 and J usage is TRBJ2-5, with D possibly TRBD1 on 5 matching bases. Per germline, CDR1 SGHTA and CDR2 FQGTGA. The CDR3 totals 15 residues. Trimming left V 5 bases short and J 2 bases short, with 15 bases between. CDR3 protein: CASSQPGSGQETQYF. DNA of the CDR3: TGTGCCAGCAGCCAACCCGGATCAGGGCAAGAGACCCAGTACTTC. The variable domain in full, completed from reference TRBV7-3 and TRBJ2-5, reads GAGVSQTPSNKVTEKGKYVELRCDPISGHTALYWYRQSLGQGPEFLIYFQGTGAADDSGLPNDRFFAVRPEGSVSTLKIQRTERGDSAVYLCASSQPGSGQETQYFGPGTRLLVL.

The table lists this clonotype with a few counts. The rearrangement uses TRBV15 and TRBJ2-3; D is uncertain. V lost 0 bases to trimming and J lost 6 bases, with 16 bases between them. CDR3 length: 16 amino acids. In germline, CDR1 is LNHNV, CDR2 YYDKDF (reference sequence). This CDR3 reads CATSRDLGPAADTQYF. The CDR3 bases are TGTGCCACCAGCAGAGACCTGGGCCCCGCGGCCGATACGCAGTATTTT. Drawing the rest from reference TRBV15 and TRBJ2-3, the complete variable domain is DAMVIQNPRYQVTQFGKPVTLSCSQTLNHNVMYWYQQKSSQAPKLLFHYYDKDFNNEADTPDNFQSRRPNTSFCFLDIRSPGLGDTAMYLCATSRDLGPAADTQYFGPGTRLTVL.

V is TRBV5-1 and J is TRBJ2-3; 7 bases align to TRBD1. The ends lost 4 bases at V and 0 bases at J; junction bases unmatched: 11. The CDR3 is 17 amino acids. Germline V gene lookup returns CDR1 SGHRS and CDR2 YFSETQ. CDR3 protein: CASSTKGGPTSTDTQYF. The CDR3 bases are TGCGCCAGCAGCACTAAAGGGGGCCCGACTAGCACAGATACGCAGTATTTT. The whole variable domain, remainder taken from reference TRBV5-1 and TRBJ2-3, is KAGVTQTPRYLIKTRGQQVTLSCSPISGHRSVSWYQQTPGQGLQFLFEYFSETQRNKGNFPGRFSGRQFSNSRSEMNVSTLELGDSALYLCASSTKGGPTSTDTQYFGPGTRLTVL.

The V call is TRBV18, the J call TRBJ1-5; possibly TRBD1 for D (5 bases). The V and J ends lost 6 bases and 5 bases respectively, with 14 bases between them. Germline assignment: CDR1 KGHSH and CDR2 LQKENI. The CDR3 runs to 14 residues. The CDR3 here is CASSTRGGDQPQHF. The CDR3 nucleotides are TGTGCCAGCTCTACCAGAGGAGGGGATCAGCCCCAGCATTTT. Variable domain in full (rest from reference TRBV18 and TRBJ1-5): NAGVMQNPRHLVRRRGQEARLRCSPMKGHSHVYWYRQLPEEGLKFMVYLQKENIIDESGMPKERFSAEFPKEGPSILRIQQVVRGDSAAYFCASSTRGGDQPQHFGDGTRLSIL.

This clonotype was detected once. In nucleotides, the CDR3 is TGCGCCAGCAGCTTGGTCCTAGCGGGGGGCTACAATGAGCAGTTCTTC. Protein: CASSLVLAGGYNEQFF. The rearrangement links TRBV5-1 to TRBJ2-1, with TRBD2 matching over 11 bases. The V gene end was trimmed by 0 bases and the J gene end by 3 bases; junction bases not matched to a gene: 2. Germline V gives CDR1 SGHRS, CDR2 YFSETQ. This CDR3 spans 16 amino acids.

CDR3 protein: CASSPILADKDTQYF. The CDR3 DNA follows: TGTGCCAGCAGCCCAATACTAGCGGATAAAGATACGCAGTATTTT. V usage is TRBV9 and J usage is TRBJ2-3, with TRBD2 matching 8 bases. The CDR3 has 15 residues. The V and J ends lost 4 bases and 5 bases, in that order; junction bases with no gene match: 9. Germline V lookup: CDR1 SGDLS, CDR2 YYNGEE. The whole variable domain, remainder taken from reference TRBV9 and TRBJ2-3, is DSGVTQTPKHLITATGQRVTLRCSPRSGDLSVYWYQQSLDQGLQFLIQYYNGEERAKGNILERFSAQQFPDLHSELNLSSLELGDSALYFCASSPILADKDTQYFGPGTRLTVL.

The CDR3 protein is CATLPGQGRNEQYF. CDR3 in DNA: TGTGCCACCCTCCCGGGACAGGGGAGGAACGAGCAGTACTTC. The rearrangement joins TRBV6-1 to TRBJ2-7; 10 bases match TRBD1. There are 14 residues in the CDR3. Trimming cost V 10 bases and J 5 bases; bases outside gene matches: 11. From germline, CDR1 is MNHNS and CDR2 SASEGT.

There are a few counts of this clonotype. The chain recombines TRBV6-5 with TRBJ1-2; 7 bases line up with TRBD1. J gave up 8 bases and V 4 bases, and 10 bases lay outside the gene matches. From germline, CDR1 is MNHEY and CDR2 SVGAGI. This CDR3 contains 14 residues. In DNA, the CDR3 is TGTGCCAGCAGTTCCCCCACAGGGGTAGGCGGCTACACCTTC. It codes for CASSSPTGVGGYTF.

CDR3 sequence (DNA): TGTGCCATCAGTGAGTCAGGACAGGGACAAGAGACCCAGTACTTC. Its translation is CAISESGQGQETQYF. The J gene is TRBJ2-5, the V gene TRBV10-3; 8 nucleotides line up with TRBD1. Looked up from germline, CDR1 is ENHRY and CDR2 is SYGVKD. V dropped 0 bases and J dropped 2; count of bases not matched to a gene: 2. The CDR3 sequence is 15 residues long.

V and J are TRBV19 and TRBJ1-2; no clear D gene. The V end was cut by 4 bases, the J end by 4 bases, with 13 bases between. Germline V lookup: CDR1 LNHDA, CDR2 SQIVND (reference sequence). The CDR3 extends over 14 amino acids. CDR3 sequence reads: CASSTSQDPYGYTF. For the CDR3, the DNA is TGTGCCAGTAGTACATCCCAGGACCCCTATGGCTACACCTTC. The full variable domain, its missing parts supplied by reference TRBV19 and TRBJ1-2, is DGGITQSPKYLFRKEGQNVTLSCEQNLNHDAMYWYRQDPGQGLRLIYYSQIVNDFQKGDIAEGYSVSREKKESFPLTVTSAQKNPTAFYLCASSTSQDPYGYTFGSGTRLTVV.

The J gene is TRBJ2-1, the V gene TRBV20-1, with unresolved D. Trimming pared 0 bases from V and 7 bases from J, leaving 7 bases between. Germline V gives CDR1 DFQATT, CDR2 SNEGSKA (reference sequence). The CDR3 runs to 12 residues. Written as DNA, the CDR3 is TGCAGTGCTAGAGATGAACCGAATGAGCAGTTCTTC. Translated: CSARDEPNEQFF.

This clonotype was observed a handful of times. The J gene is TRBJ1-1, the V gene TRBV6-1; D is unclear. Trimming cost V 3 bases and J 4 bases, with 18 bases left between them. The CDR3 runs 16 residues. From germline, CDR1 is MNHNS and CDR2 SASEGT. This CDR3 reads CASSDLGSLSFTEAFF. Here the CDR3 DNA reads TGTGCCAGCAGTGATTTGGGCTCATTGAGTTTCACTGAAGCTTTCTTT.

The V gene is TRBV4-2, the J gene TRBJ1-2, with D maybe TRBD1 (6 bases). Germline V lookup: CDR1 LGHNA, CDR2 YNFKEQ. Trimming removed 0 bases from V and 0 bases from J, with 8 bases in between. The CDR3 spans 15 residues. The CDR3 DNA sequence: TGTGCCAGCAGCCAAGACAGGGGAACTAACTATGGCTACACCTTC. Translated, it gives CASSQDRGTNYGYTF.

J is TRBJ2-2 and V is TRBV24-1; TRBD1 agrees at 8 bases. V shed 0 bases and J 5 bases; nucleotides not matched to a gene: 4. The CDR3 consists of 16 residues. The germline V gene has CDR1 KGHDR and CDR2 SFDVKD. CDR3 residues: CATSDLTTGETGELFF. The CDR3 DNA sequence: TGTGCCACCAGTGATTTGACGACAGGGGAAACCGGGGAGCTGTTTTTT.

The rearrangement links TRBV7-2 to TRBJ2-7; no reliable D call. V lost 5 bases, J lost 0 bases, and 2 bases lay in between. Per germline, CDR1 SGHTA and CDR2 FQGNSA. CDR3 length equals 11 residues. The CDR3 nucleotides read TGTGCCAGCAGCAACTCCTACGAGCAGTACTTC. It encodes CASSNSYEQYF. Drawing the rest from reference TRBV7-2 and TRBJ2-7, the complete variable domain is GAGVSQSPSNKVTEKGKDVELRCDPISGHTALYWYRQSLGQGLEFLIYFQGNSAPDKSGLPSDRFSAERTGGSVSTLTIQRTQQEDSAVYLCASSNSYEQYFGPGTRLTVT.

V usage is TRBV5-1 and J usage is TRBJ1-2; 7 nucleotides align to TRBD1. The CDR3 totals 13 residues. The germline CDR1 and CDR2 sequences are SGHRS and YFSETQ. V gave up 1 base and J gave up 3 bases; unmatched junction bases: 0. The CDR3 region is CASSLTGDYGYTF. Written as DNA, the CDR3 is TGCGCCAGCAGCTTGACAGGGGACTATGGCTACACCTTC.

This chain links TRBV9 with TRBJ2-2; no clear D. This CDR3 spans 14 amino acids. V was clipped by 0 bases and J by 3 bases, with 6 bases between them. Germline CDR1 and CDR2: SGDLS and YYNGEE. In nucleotides, the CDR3 is TGTGCCAGCAGCGTAGCGGGCCACACCGGGGAGCTGTTTTTT. Translated: CASSVAGHTGELFF.